The subject of this entry is one T cell receptor (beta chain). Its antigen is still unknown. Germline values: CDR1 GTSNPN, CDR2 SVGIG (reference sequence). The CDR3 totals 13 residues. Deletions cut 0 bases from V and 5 bases from J, with 10 bases between. The sample comes from a study of shared clonotypes between healthy human individuals. Overall study results and limits: For naive CD4 cells, approximately 4.7% of clonotypes were shared across a handful of donors.

The naive CD8 subset, CD45RO-negative cells positively selected for CCR7, excluded terminally differentiated effector memory CD45RA+ cells. Genomic DNA of each subset was evenly split across several immunoSEQ plates. Repertoires were generated with immunoSEQ multiplex PCR, while TCRdb's copy carries only in-frame clones and drops some. The table has 630,000 or so clones, nearly 98% seen once; the top ten hold approximately 0.3%. This chain joins TRBV30 and TRBJ1-1, with D possibly being TRBD1 (5 bases). This sequence originates from a man aged 30 to 45 in good health. Input material: naive CD8+ T cells sorted from blood. CDR3: CAWSVGTGTEAFF. DNA of the CDR3: TGTGCCTGGAGTGTAGGGACGGGGACTGAAGCTTTCTTT.